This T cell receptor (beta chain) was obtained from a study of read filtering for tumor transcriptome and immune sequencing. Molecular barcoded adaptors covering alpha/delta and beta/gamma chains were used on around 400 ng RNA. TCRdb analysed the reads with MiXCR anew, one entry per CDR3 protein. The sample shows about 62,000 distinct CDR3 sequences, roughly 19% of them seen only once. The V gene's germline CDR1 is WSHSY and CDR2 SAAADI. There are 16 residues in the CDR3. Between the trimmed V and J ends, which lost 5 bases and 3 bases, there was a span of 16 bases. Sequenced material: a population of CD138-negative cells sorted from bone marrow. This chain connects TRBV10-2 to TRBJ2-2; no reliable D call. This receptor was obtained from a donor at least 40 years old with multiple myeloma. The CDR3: CASSSNRARDTGELFF. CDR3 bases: TGCGCCAGCAGTTCTAATAGGGCCCGGGACACCGGGGAGCTGTTTTTT.